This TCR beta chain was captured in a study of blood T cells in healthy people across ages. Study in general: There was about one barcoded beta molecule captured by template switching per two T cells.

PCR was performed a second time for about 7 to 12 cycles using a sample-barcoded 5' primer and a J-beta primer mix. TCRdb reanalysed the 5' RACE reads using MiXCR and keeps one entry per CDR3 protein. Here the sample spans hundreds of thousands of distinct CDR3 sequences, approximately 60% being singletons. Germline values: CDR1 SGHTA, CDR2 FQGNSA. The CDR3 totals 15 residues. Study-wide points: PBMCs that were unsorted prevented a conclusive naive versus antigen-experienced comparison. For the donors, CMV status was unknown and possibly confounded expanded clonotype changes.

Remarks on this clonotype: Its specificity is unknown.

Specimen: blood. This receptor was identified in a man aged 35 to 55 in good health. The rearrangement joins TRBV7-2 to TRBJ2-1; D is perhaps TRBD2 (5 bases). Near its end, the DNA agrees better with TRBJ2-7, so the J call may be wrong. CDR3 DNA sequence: TGTGCCAGCAGCCCCAGCGGTACCCATTACAATGAGCAGTACTTC. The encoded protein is CASSPSGTHYNEQYF.